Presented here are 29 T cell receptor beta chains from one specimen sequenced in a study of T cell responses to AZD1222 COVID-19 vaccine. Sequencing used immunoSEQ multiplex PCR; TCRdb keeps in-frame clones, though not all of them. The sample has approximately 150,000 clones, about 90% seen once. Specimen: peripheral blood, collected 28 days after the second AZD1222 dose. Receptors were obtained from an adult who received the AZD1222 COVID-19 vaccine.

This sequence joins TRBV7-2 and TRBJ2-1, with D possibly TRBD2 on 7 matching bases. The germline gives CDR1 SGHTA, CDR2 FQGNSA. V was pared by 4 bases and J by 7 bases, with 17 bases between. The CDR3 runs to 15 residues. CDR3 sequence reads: CASSWVGGLENEQFF. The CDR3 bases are TGTGCCAGCAGCTGGGTGGGGGGGCTCGAAAATGAGCAGTTCTTC.

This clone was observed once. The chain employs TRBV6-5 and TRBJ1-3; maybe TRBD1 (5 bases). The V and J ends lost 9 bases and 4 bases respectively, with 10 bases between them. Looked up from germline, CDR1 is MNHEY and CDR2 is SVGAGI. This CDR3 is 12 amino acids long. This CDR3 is CASQGPGNTIYF. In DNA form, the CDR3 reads TGTGCCAGTCAGGGCCCGGGAAACACCATATATTTT.

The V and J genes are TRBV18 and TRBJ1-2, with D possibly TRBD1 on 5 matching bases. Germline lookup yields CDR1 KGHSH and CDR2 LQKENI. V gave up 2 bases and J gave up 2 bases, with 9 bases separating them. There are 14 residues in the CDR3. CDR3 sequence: CASSPGAGNYGYTF. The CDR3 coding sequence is TGTGCCAGCTCACCAGGGGCGGGAAACTATGGCTACACCTTC.

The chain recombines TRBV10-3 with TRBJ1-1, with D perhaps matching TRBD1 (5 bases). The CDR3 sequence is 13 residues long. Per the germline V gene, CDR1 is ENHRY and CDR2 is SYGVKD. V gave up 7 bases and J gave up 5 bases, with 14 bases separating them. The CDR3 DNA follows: TGTGCCATCACCGGGACCCCCGTGACTGAAGCTTTCTTT. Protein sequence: CAITGTPVTEAFF.

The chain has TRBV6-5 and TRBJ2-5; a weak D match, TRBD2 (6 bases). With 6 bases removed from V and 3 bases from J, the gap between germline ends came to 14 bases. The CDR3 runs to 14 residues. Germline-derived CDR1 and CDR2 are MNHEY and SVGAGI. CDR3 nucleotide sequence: TGTGCCAGCAGGCTCCGGGACTTAAAAGAGACCCAGTACTTC. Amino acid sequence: CASRLRDLKETQYF.

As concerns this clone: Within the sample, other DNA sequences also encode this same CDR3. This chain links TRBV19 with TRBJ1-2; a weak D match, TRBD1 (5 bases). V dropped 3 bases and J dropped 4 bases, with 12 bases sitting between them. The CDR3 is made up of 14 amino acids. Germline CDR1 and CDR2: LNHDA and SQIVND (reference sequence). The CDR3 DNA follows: TGTGCCAGTAGTATCTCCCAGGGCCCCTATGGCTACACCTTC. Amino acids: CASSISQGPYGYTF.

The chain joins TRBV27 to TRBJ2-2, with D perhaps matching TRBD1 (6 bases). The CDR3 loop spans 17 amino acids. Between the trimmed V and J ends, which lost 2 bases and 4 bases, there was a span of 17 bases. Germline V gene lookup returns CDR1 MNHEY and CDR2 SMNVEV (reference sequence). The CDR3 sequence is CASSLLPSGAITGELFF. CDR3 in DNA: TGTGCCAGCAGTTTACTGCCATCAGGGGCCATCACCGGGGAGCTGTTTTTT.

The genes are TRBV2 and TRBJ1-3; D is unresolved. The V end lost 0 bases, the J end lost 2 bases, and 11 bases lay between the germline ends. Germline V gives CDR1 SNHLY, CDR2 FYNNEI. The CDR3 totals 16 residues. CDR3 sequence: CASSEALPGAGNTIYF. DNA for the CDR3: TGTGCCAGCAGTGAAGCGCTTCCGGGAGCTGGAAACACCATATATTTT.

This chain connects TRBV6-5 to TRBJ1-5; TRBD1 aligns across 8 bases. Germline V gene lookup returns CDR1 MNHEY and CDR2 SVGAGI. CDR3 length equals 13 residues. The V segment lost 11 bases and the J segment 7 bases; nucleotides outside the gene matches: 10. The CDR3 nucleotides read TGTGCCGGCGGACAGGGCTTTAGGCAGCCCCAGCATTTT. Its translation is CAGGQGFRQPQHF.

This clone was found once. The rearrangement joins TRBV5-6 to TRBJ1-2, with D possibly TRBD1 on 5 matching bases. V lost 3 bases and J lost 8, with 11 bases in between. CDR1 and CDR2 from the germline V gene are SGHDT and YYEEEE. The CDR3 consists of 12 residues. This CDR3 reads CASSSGTYGYTF. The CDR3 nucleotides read TGTGCCAGCAGCTCAGGGACGTACGGCTACACCTTC.

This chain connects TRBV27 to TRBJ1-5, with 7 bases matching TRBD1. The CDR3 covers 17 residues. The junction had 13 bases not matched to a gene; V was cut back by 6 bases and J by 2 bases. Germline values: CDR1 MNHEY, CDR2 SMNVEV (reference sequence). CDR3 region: CASSRQTDRPRNQPQHF. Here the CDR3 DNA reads TGTGCCAGCAGCCGGCAAACGGACAGGCCTCGCAATCAGCCCCAGCATTTT.

The CDR3 loop reads CAWSSKLAGGTDTQYF. The DNA of the CDR3 is TGTGCCTGGAGTTCAAAGCTAGCGGGGGGCACAGATACGCAGTATTTT. The rearrangement links TRBV30 to TRBJ2-3; 10 bases map to TRBD2. Per the germline V gene, CDR1 is GTSNPN and CDR2 is SVGIG (reference sequence). The CDR3 sequence is 16 residues long. V gave up 2 bases and J gave up 1 base; unmatched junction bases: 6. The whole variable domain, remainder taken from reference TRBV30 and TRBJ2-3, is SQTIHQWPATLVQPVGSPLSLECTVEGTSNPNLYWYRQAAGRGLQLLFYSVGIGQISSEVPQNLSASRPQDRQFILSSKKLLLSDSGFYLCAWSSKLAGGTDTQYFGPGTRLTVL.

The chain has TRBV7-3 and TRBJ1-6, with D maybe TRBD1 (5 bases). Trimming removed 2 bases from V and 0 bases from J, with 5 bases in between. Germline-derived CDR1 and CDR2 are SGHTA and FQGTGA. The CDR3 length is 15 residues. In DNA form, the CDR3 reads TGTGCCAGCAGCTTAGACAGCTCCTATAATTCACCCCTCCACTTT. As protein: CASSLDSSYNSPLHF.

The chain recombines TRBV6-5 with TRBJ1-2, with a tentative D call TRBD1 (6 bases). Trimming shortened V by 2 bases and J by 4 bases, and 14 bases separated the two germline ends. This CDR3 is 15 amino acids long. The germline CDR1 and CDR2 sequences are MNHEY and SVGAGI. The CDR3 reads CASSYGGGTPYGYTF. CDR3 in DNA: TGTGCCAGCAGTTACGGAGGGGGGACTCCCTATGGCTACACCTTC.

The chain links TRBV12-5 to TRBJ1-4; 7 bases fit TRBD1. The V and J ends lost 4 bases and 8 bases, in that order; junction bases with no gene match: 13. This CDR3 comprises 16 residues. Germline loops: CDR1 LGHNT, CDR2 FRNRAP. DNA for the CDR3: TGTGCTAGTGGTTCACTGCGGGGGCAGGGGGGAGAAAAACTGTTTTTT. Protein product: CASGSLRGQGGEKLFF. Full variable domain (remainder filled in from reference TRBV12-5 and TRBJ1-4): DARVTQTPRHKVTEMGQEVTMRCQPILGHNTVFWYRQTMMQGLELLAYFRNRAPLDDSGMPKDRFSAEMPDATLATLKIQPSEPRDSAVYFCASGSLRGQGGEKLFFGSGTQLSVL.

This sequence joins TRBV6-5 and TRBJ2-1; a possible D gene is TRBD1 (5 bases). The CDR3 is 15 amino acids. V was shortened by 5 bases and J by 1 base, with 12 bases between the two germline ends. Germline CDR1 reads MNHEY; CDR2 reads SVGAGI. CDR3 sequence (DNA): TGTGCCAGCAGTAATGCCAGGGTATCCTACAATGAGCAGTTCTTC. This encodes CASSNARVSYNEQFF.

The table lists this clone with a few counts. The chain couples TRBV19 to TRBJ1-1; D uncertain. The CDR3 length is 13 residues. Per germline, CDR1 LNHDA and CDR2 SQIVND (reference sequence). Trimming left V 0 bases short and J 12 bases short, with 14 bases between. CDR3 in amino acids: CASSIEETGISFF. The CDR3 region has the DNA TGTGCCAGTAGTATAGAAGAGACCGGGATTTCTTTCTTT.

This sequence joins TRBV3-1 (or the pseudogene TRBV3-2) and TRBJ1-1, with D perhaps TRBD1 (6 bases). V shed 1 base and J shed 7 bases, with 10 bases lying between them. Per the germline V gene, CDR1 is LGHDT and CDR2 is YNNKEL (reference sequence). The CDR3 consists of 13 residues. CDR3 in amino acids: CASSQARTVEAFF. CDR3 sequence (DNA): TGTGCCAGCAGCCAAGCCCGGACAGTTGAAGCTTTCTTT.

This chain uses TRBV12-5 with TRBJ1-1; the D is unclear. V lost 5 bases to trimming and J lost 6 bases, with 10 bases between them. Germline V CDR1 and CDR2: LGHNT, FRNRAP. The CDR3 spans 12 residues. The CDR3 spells CASGRGRSEAFF. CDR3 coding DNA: TGTGCTAGTGGTCGTGGGAGGTCTGAAGCTTTCTTT.

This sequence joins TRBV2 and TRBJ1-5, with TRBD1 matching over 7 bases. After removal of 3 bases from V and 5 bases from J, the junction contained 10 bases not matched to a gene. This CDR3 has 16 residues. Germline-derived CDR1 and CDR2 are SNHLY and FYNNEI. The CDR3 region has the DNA TGTGCCAGCAGTGAGGCCCCGGACAGGAGATATCAGCCCCAGCATTTT. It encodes CASSEAPDRRYQPQHF.

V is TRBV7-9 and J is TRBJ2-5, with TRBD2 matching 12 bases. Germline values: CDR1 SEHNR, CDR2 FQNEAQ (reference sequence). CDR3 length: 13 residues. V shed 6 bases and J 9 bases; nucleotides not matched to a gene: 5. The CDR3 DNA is TGTGCCAGCAGACTAGCGGGAGGAGGGGCCCAGTACTTC. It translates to CASRLAGGGAQYF. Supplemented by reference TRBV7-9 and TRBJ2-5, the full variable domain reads DTGVSQNPRHKITKRGQNVTFRCDPISEHNRLYWYRQTLGQGPEFLTYFQNEAQLEKSRLLSDRFSAERPKGSFSTLEIQRTEQGDSAMYLCASRLAGGGAQYFGPGTRLLVL.

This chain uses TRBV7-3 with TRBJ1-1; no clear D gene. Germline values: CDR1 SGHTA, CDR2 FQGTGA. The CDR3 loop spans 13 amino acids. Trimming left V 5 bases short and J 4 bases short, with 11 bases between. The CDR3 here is CASSVTEGTEAFF. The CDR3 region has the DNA TGTGCCAGCAGCGTCACGGAGGGCACTGAAGCTTTCTTT.

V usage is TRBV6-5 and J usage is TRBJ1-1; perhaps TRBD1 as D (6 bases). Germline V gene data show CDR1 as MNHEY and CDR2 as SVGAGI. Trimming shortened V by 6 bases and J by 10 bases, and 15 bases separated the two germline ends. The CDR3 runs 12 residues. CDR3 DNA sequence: TGTGCCAGCAGCCCACGCAAGGGGGGAGCTTTCTTT. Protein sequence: CASSPRKGGAFF.

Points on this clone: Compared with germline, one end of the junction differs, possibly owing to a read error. CDR3 sequence (DNA): TGTGCTAGCAGCTTCAACCAGGACACTGAAGCTTTCTTT. Translated, it gives CASSFNQDTEAFF. The chain combines TRBV7-7 with TRBJ1-1; D is undetermined. The CDR3 is 13 amino acids. Per the germline V gene, CDR1 is SSHAT and CDR2 is FNYEAQ (reference sequence).

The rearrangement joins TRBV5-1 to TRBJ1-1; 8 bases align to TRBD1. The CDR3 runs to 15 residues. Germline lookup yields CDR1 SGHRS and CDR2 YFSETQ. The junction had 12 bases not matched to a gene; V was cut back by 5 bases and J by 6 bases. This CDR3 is CASSSATGTGSEAFF. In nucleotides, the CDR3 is TGCGCCAGCAGTTCTGCTACGGGGACAGGCTCTGAAGCTTTCTTT.

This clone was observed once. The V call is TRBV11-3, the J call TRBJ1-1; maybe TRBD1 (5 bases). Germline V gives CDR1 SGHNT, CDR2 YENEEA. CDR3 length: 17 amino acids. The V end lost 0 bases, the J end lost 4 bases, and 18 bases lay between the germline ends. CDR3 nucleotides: TGTGCCAGCAGCTTAGATCTCGGGGCGGGGATCGGCACTGAAGCTTTCTTT. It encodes CASSLDLGAGIGTEAFF.

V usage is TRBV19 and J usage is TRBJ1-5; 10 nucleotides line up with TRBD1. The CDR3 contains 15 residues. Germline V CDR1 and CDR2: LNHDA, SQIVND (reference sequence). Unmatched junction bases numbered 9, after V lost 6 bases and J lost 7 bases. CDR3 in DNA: TGTGCCAGTAGACCGACAGGGGGCGAAGTGCAGCCCCAGCATTTT. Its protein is CASRPTGGEVQPQHF.

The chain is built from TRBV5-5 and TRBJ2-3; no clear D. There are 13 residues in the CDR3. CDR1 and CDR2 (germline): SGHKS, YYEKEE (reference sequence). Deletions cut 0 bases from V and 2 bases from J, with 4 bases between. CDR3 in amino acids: CASSLATTDTQYF. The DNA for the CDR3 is TGTGCCAGCAGCTTGGCTACCACAGATACGCAGTATTTT.

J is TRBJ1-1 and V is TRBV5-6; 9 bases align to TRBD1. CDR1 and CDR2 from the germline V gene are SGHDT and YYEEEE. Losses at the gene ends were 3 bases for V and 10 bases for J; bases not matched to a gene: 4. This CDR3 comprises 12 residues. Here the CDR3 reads CASSWGQGAAFF. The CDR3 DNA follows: TGTGCCAGCAGCTGGGGACAGGGAGCAGCTTTCTTT.